One T cell receptor (beta chain) is described in this entry. The source of the sample is a study of cytomegalovirus exposure and HLA in healthy donors. Both 60 Vbeta primers and 13 Jbeta primers went into the PCR. Method: immunoSEQ multiplex PCR; TCRdb's copy keeps in-frame clones and lacks some. The sample records some 160,000 clones, roughly 80% being singletons. This receptor was obtained from a man aged 18 to 30 in good health and CMV-seronegative. The sequencing sample was made of PBMCs.

CDR3 sequence reads: CASSPMRNLQGQGDGYTF. In nucleotides, the CDR3 is TGTGCCAGTAGTCCCATGAGAAATCTGCAGGGACAGGGAGATGGCTACACCTTC. The J gene is TRBJ1-2, the V gene TRBV19, with 9 bases aligning to TRBD1. Germline V gene data show CDR1 as LNHDA and CDR2 as SQIVND (reference sequence). The junction had 19 bases not matched to a gene; V was cut back by 5 bases and J by 6 bases. CDR3 size: 18 residues.